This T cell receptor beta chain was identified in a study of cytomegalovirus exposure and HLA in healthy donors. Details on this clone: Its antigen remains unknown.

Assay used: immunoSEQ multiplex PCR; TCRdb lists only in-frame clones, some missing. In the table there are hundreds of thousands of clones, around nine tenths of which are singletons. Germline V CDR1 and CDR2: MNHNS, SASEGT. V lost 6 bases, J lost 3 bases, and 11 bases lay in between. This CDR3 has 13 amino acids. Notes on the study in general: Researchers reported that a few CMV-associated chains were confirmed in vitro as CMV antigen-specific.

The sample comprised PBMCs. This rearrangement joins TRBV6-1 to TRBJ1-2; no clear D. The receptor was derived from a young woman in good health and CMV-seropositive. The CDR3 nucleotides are TGTGCCAGCAGAGACTTAGCTGACTATGGCTACACCTTC. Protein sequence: CASRDLADYGYTF.